In this sample, the clone carrying this T cell receptor beta chain turned up many times. This sample is part of a study of T cells after yellow fever vaccination. Between the trimmed V and J ends, which lost 5 bases and 7 bases, there was a span of 14 bases. The germline gives CDR1 SGHAT, CDR2 FQNNGV. The CDR3 totals 13 residues. TCRdb fed the 5' RACE reads into MiXCR, producing one record per CDR3 protein. The sample includes just over 300,000 distinct CDR3 sequences, around 4% of them seen just once. The sequences come from PBMCs, collected on the day of the yellow fever booster vaccination. This clonotype was obtained from a man in his late teens or twenties who received the YFV17D yellow fever vaccine. This rearrangement joins TRBV11-2 to TRBJ1-1; no firm D call. CDR3 sequence reads: CASSLTRYVEAFF. DNA of the CDR3: TGTGCCAGCAGCCTCACTCGGTATGTTGAAGCTTTCTTT.